The text below deals with one T cell receptor beta chain. CDR1 and CDR2 (germline): LNHNV, YYDKDF (reference sequence). Trimming removed 2 bases from V and 5 bases from J, with 5 bases in between. The CDR3 is 12 residues long. The sample belongs to a study of shared clonotypes between healthy human individuals. Assay runs were performed at deep level. Data came from immunoSEQ multiplex PCR; TCRdb stores just in-frame clones and leaves some out. This sample has 1.4 million or so clones, with 97% to 99% found just once. This chain connects TRBV15 to TRBJ2-3; unclear D gene. The clonotype was recovered from a man aged 30 to 45 in good health. Specimen: naive CD4+ T cells sorted from blood. Described subset: CD45RA+ positively selected. The CDR3 loop reads CATSRTVDTQYF. CDR3 bases: TGTGCCACCAGCAGAACAGTAGATACGCAGTATTTT.